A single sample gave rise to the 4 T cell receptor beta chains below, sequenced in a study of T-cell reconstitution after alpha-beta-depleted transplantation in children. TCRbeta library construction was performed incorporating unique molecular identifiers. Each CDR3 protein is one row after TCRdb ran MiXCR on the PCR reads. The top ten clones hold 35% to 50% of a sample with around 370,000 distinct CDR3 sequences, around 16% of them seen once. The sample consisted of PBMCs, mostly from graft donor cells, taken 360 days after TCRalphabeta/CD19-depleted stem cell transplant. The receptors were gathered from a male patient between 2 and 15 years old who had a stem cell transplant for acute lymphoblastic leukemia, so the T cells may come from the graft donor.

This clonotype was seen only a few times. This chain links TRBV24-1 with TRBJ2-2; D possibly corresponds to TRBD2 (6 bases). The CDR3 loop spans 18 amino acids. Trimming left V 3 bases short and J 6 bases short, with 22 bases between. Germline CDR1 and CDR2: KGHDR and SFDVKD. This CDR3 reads CATSDNIWSDPGAGELFF. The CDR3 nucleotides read TGTGCCACCAGTGATAACATTTGGAGTGACCCGGGGGCCGGGGAGCTGTTTTTT.

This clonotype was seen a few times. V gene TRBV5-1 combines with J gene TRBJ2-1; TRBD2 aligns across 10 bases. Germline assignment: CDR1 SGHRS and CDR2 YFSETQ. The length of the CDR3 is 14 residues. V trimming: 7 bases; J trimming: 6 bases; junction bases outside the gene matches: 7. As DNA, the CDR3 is TGCGCCAGCGCGCTAGCGGGAGTGGGCAATGAGCAGTTCTTC. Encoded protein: CASALAGVGNEQFF.

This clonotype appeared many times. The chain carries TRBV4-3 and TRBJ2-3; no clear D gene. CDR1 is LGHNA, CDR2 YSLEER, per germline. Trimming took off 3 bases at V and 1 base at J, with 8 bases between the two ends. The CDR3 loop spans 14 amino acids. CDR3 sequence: CASSQLSRTDTQYF. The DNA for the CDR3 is TGCGCCAGCAGCCAGTTATCCCGCACAGATACGCAGTATTTT.

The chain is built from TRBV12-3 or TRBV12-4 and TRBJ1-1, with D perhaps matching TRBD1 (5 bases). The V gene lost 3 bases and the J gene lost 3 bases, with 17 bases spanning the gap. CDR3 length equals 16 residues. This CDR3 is CASSFGAGASHTEAFF. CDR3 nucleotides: TGTGCCAGCAGTTTCGGGGCTGGGGCCAGCCACACTGAAGCTTTCTTT.